This TCR beta chain appears in the sequencing data of a study of CD8 T cells in Susac syndrome. About the study: The sequenced Susac syndrome patients included more than five who had clinically active disease and about 8 who were in remission. Treatment status at blood draw for the Susac syndrome patients was therapy-naive, corticosteroids, or intravenous immunoglobulin alone.

Reverse transcription of roughly 0.45 to 1 ug RNA used random hexamers. TCRdb reprocessed the immunoSEQ multiplex PCR reads via MiXCR and lists one record per CDR3 protein. The sample contains hundreds of thousands of distinct CDR3 sequences, about 95% of which appear only once. Germline-derived CDR1 and CDR2 are SGHAT and FQNNGV. This CDR3 region has 15 residues. With 3 bases removed from V and 6 bases from J, the gap between germline ends came to 15 bases. Negative isolation yielded CD4+ and CD8+ T cells, and FACS enriched TEMRA cells. The source material was CD4+ T cells from PBMCs. The source of this sequence is a human donor with Susac syndrome. The chain carries TRBV11-2 and TRBJ1-3; D uncertain. CDR3 residues: CASSFGEMGSNTIYF. CDR3 nucleotides: TGTGCCAGCAGCTTTGGCGAGATGGGTTCAAACACCATATATTTT.